The T cell receptor beta chain described here comes from a study of low-dose radiotherapy and immunotherapy resistance in tumors. Looking at the study overall: Study patients were administered oral aspirin at 300 mg daily for four cycles from cycle 1 day 1.

First-strand cDNA relied on TRAV- and TRBV-specific primers spanning alpha and beta chains. Amplification of TCRs used a constant-region primer and V-primer adapter for about 18 PCR cycles. Through in vitro transcription, the mRNA that had been isolated was amplified. One entry per CDR3 protein, called by TCRdb with MiXCR from the reads. The sample yields 7,500 to 10,000 distinct CDR3 sequences, around 63% seen once. Germline values: CDR1 LNHDA, CDR2 SQIVND (reference sequence). The junction had 6 bases not matched to a gene; V was cut back by 4 bases and J by 7 bases. The CDR3 length is 13 residues. The sequence was obtained from a human donor with advanced metastatic prostate, ovarian, gallbladder or colorectal cancer (not recorded which). This table probably holds off-target reads from a library built for another chain. The chain combines TRBV19 with TRBJ2-7, with 8 bases lining up with TRBD1. Here the CDR3 reads CASSTAGGEEQYF. Written as DNA, the CDR3 is TGTGCCAGTAGTACCGCAGGGGGCGAAGAGCAGTACTTC. The entire variable domain, with the rest obtained from reference TRBV19 and TRBJ2-7, is as follows: DGGITQSPKYLFRKEGQNVTLSCEQNLNHDAMYWYRQDPGQGLRLIYYSQIVNDFQKGDIAEGYSVSREKKESFPLTVTSAQKNPTAFYLCASSTAGGEEQYFGPGTRLTVT.